This T cell receptor beta chain was recorded in a study of T cells in Graves' hyperthyroidism and ophthalmopathy. RNA transcripts yielded amplified TCR beta CDR3 regions. Researchers ran a first-round RT-PCR on the TCR CDR3 using the HTBI primer set. TCRdb ran MiXCR on the multiplex PCR reads and lists one entry per CDR3 protein. This sample has 750,000 to 950,000 distinct CDR3 sequences, with 38% found just once. V was clipped by 3 bases and J by 1 base; unmatched bases: 10. This CDR3 spans 18 amino acids. Germline CDR1 MGHRA, CDR2 YSYEKL. This clonotype was seen a handful of times. The sequenced sample was blood. The TCR originated in a man aged 18 to 30 with Graves' hyperthyroidism. This chain joins TRBV4-1 and TRBJ2-5; 11 positions agree with TRBD2. The CDR3, as DNA: TGCGCCAGCAGCCACGGGACTAGCGGACTGGAGTTCCAAGAGACCCAGTACTTC. Protein sequence: CASSHGTSGLEFQETQYF.